The 21 T cell receptor beta chains below all came from one sample that was sequenced in a study of T cells in localized non-small cell lung cancer. Sequencing was performed with immunoSEQ multiplex PCR; in TCRdb, only in-frame clones are kept and a portion is missing. The table has around 50,000 clones, roughly 85% seen once. Sequenced here: peripheral blood, sampled before any cancer treatment. Source of these receptors: a woman aged 35-75 years with stage I lung adenocarcinoma.

This chain links TRBV18 with TRBJ2-5, with D possibly TRBD2 on 6 matching bases. Trimming pared 2 bases from V and 7 bases from J, leaving 17 bases between. The CDR3 is 15 residues long. Germline CDR1 reads KGHSH; CDR2 reads LQKENI. CDR3 nucleotide sequence: TGTGCCAGCTCACCATGGGGTACGGGGGAACGGACCCAGTACTTC. It translates to CASSPWGTGERTQYF.

The chain joins TRBV4-1 to TRBJ2-7; 12 bases map to TRBD2. The last part of the DNA fits TRBJ2-1 better; the J call may be wrong. CDR3 length equals 14 residues. Per germline, CDR1 MGHRA and CDR2 YSYEKL. CDR3 loop: CAGLTSGGANEQFF. The CDR3 DNA sequence: TGCGCCGGCCTGACTAGCGGGGGAGCAAATGAGCAGTTCTTC.

The gene calls are TRBV2 and TRBJ1-5; 12 nucleotides agree with TRBD1. The CDR3 has 19 amino acids. The germline gives CDR1 SNHLY, CDR2 FYNNEI. With V trimmed by 4 bases and J by 1 base, 11 bases remained unmatched. The CDR3 sequence: CASSGPGQGALGSNQPQHF. CDR3 coding DNA: TGTGCCAGCAGTGGCCCGGGACAGGGGGCTCTTGGGAGCAATCAGCCCCAGCATTTT.

The chain employs TRBV7-9 and TRBJ1-2; D is unclear. The germline CDR1 and CDR2 sequences are SEHNR and FQNEAQ (reference sequence). The V end was cut by 3 bases, the J end by 6 bases, with 14 bases between. There are 14 residues in the CDR3. The chain's CDR3 is CASSFSRTPDGYTF. CDR3 bases: TGTGCCAGCAGCTTTAGTCGGACCCCCGATGGCTACACCTTC.

The V call is TRBV7-2, the J call TRBJ1-1; no clear D gene. CDR3 size: 12 residues. V was trimmed by 3 bases and J by 1 base, leaving 3 bases between them. Germline assignment: CDR1 SGHTA and CDR2 FQGNSA. As DNA, the CDR3 is TGTGCCAGCAGCTTCCGGAACACTGAAGCTTTCTTT. Translating it yields CASSFRNTEAFF. Filled out from reference TRBV7-2 and TRBJ1-1, the complete variable domain reads GAGVSQSPSNKVTEKGKDVELRCDPISGHTALYWYRQSLGQGLEFLIYFQGNSAPDKSGLPSDRFSAERTGGSVSTLTIQRTQQEDSAVYLCASSFRNTEAFFGQGTRLTVV.

The chain uses TRBV4-3 and TRBJ2-3; the match to TRBD2 covers 10 bases. Germline V CDR1 and CDR2: LGHNA, YSLEER. The CDR3 totals 17 residues. Trimming removed 0 bases from V and 4 bases from J; junction bases left unmatched: 7. The DNA of the CDR3 is TGCGCCAGCAGCCAAGATAGATCTAGCGGGGGCGCAGATACGCAGTATTTT. It yields the protein CASSQDRSSGGADTQYF.

The genes are TRBV6-5 and TRBJ2-7; TRBD2 matches 7 bases. The CDR3 loop spans 13 amino acids. The J segment lost 0 bases and the V segment lost 7 bases, leaving 3 bases of the junction unmatched. Germline CDR1 MNHEY, CDR2 SVGAGI. CDR3 region: CASTGRTSYEQYF. The DNA of the CDR3 is TGTGCCAGCACCGGGAGGACCTCCTACGAGCAGTACTTC.

The rearrangement joins TRBV4-3 to TRBJ2-2, with 12 bases lining up with TRBD2. V trimming: 3 bases; J trimming: 4 bases; junction bases outside the gene matches: 6. CDR3 size: 17 residues. The germline V gene has CDR1 LGHNA and CDR2 YSLEER. CDR3 nucleotide sequence: TGCGCCAGCAGCCAGTCTAGCGGGGGGGCCTTCACCGGGGAGCTGTTTTTT. Translation gives CASSQSSGGAFTGELFF.

The chain employs TRBV10-3 and TRBJ2-6; D is perhaps TRBD1 or TRBD2 (5 bases each). From germline, CDR1 is ENHRY and CDR2 SYGVKD. CDR3 size: 15 residues. V was trimmed by 8 bases and J by 1 base, leaving 12 bases between them. The CDR3 here is CAIGTTGSGANVLTF. The CDR3, as DNA: TGTGCCATCGGGACGACGGGTTCTGGGGCCAACGTCCTGACTTTC.

The V gene is TRBV7-3, the J gene TRBJ2-1; a possible D gene is TRBD1 (6 bases). CDR1 and CDR2 from the germline V gene are SGHTA and FQGTGA. The CDR3 contains 14 residues. Trimming shortened V by 0 bases and J by 7 bases, and 10 bases separated the two germline ends. The CDR3 reads CASSLTLGGNEQFF. CDR3 DNA sequence: TGTGCCAGCAGCTTAACTCTAGGGGGAAATGAGCAGTTCTTC. Filled out from reference TRBV7-3 and TRBJ2-1, the complete variable domain reads GAGVSQTPSNKVTEKGKYVELRCDPISGHTALYWYRQSLGQGPEFLIYFQGTGAADDSGLPNDRFFAVRPEGSVSTLKIQRTERGDSAVYLCASSLTLGGNEQFFGPGTRLTVL.

The chain combines TRBV4-3 with TRBJ1-2; TRBD1 might be the D (5 bases). V lost 5 bases, J lost 2 bases, and 18 bases lay in between. This CDR3 has 16 residues. Germline lookup yields CDR1 LGHNA and CDR2 YSLEER. The CDR3 is CASSYRGDTKNYGYTF. The CDR3 region has the DNA TGCGCCAGCAGCTATAGGGGAGATACCAAGAACTATGGCTACACCTTC.

V is TRBV28 and J is TRBJ2-1, with D possibly matching TRBD2 (6 bases). Looked up from germline, CDR1 is MDHEN and CDR2 is SYDVKM. This CDR3 comprises 15 residues. V lost 2 bases and J 0 bases, leaving 8 bases between the germline ends. In DNA, the CDR3 is TGTGCCAGCAGTTTAATGGGGGGCTCCTACAATGAGCAGTTCTTC. Translated: CASSLMGGSYNEQFF.

The V and J genes are TRBV10-3 and TRBJ2-6, with D perhaps matching TRBD2 (6 bases). The CDR3 spans 16 residues. The V gene's germline CDR1 is ENHRY and CDR2 SYGVKD. Trimming took 5 bases from V and 0 from J, leaving 11 bases between them. The CDR3 nucleotides read TGTGCCATCAGTCCGGGGGTGCTCTCTGGGGCCAACGTCCTGACTTTC. This translates into CAISPGVLSGANVLTF.

Only one count was recorded for this clone. The V call is TRBV7-8, the J call TRBJ2-1; TRBD2 agrees at 9 bases. CDR1 SGHVS and CDR2 FQNEAQ come from the germline V gene. With V trimmed by 4 bases and J by 10 bases, 17 bases remained unmatched. The CDR3 runs to 17 residues. This chain's CDR3 is CASSSHLGRGGIREQFF. The CDR3, as DNA: TGTGCCAGCAGCTCACACCTTGGGCGGGGGGGAATAAGAGAGCAGTTCTTC.

The V and J genes are TRBV28 and TRBJ1-5; D is undetermined. Per the germline V gene, CDR1 is MDHEN and CDR2 is SYDVKM. Trimming left V 2 bases short and J 2 bases short, with 1 base between. This CDR3 is built from 12 residues. The DNA for the CDR3 is TGTGCCAGCAGTTTACGCAATCAGCCCCAGCATTTT. The encoded protein is CASSLRNQPQHF. Based on the CDR3 plus reference TRBV28 and TRBJ1-5, the full variable domain is DVKVTQSSRYLVKRTGEKVFLECVQDMDHENMFWYRQDPGLGLRLIYFSYDVKMKEKGDIPEGYSVSREKKERFSLILESASTNQTSMYLCASSLRNQPQHFGDGTRLSIL.

This chain joins TRBV30 and TRBJ1-2, with TRBD1 matching 7 bases. Germline V gene sequence: CDR1 GTSNPN, CDR2 SVGIG (reference sequence). The CDR3 runs 16 residues. V was clipped by 3 bases and J by 5 bases; unmatched bases: 15. CDR3 amino acids: CAWSLSNPTGTYGYTF. The CDR3 DNA follows: TGTGCCTGGAGCCTAAGTAACCCGACAGGGACATATGGCTACACCTTC. Together with reference TRBV30 and TRBJ1-2, the CDR3 gives the full variable domain: SQTIHQWPATLVQPVGSPLSLECTVEGTSNPNLYWYRQAAGRGLQLLFYSVGIGQISSEVPQNLSASRPQDRQFILSSKKLLLSDSGFYLCAWSLSNPTGTYGYTFGSGTRLTVV.

The V and J genes are TRBV6-5 and TRBJ1-6, with a possible D match to TRBD1 (5 bases). The CDR3 length is 12 residues. Trimming shortened V by 4 bases and J by 8 bases, and 6 bases separated the two germline ends. The germline V gene encodes CDR1 MNHEY and CDR2 SVGAGI. CDR3 nucleotides: TGTGCCAGCAGTTTGGGGGATTCACCCCTCCACTTT. It encodes CASSLGDSPLHF.

The chain combines TRBV19 with TRBJ2-3; TRBD1 matches at 11 bases. Losses at the gene ends were 9 bases for V and 4 bases for J; bases not matched to a gene: 9. Looked up from germline, CDR1 is LNHDA and CDR2 is SQIVND (reference sequence). This CDR3 is 15 amino acids long. CDR3 DNA sequence: TGTGCCAGCCGAGAGGGGACAGGGGGGTCAGATACGCAGTATTTT. It encodes CASREGTGGSDTQYF.

This chain uses TRBV5-1 with TRBJ2-6; D gene uncertain. Trimming pared 7 bases from V and 4 bases from J, leaving 6 bases between. This CDR3 is 12 amino acids long. Germline V CDR1 and CDR2: SGHRS, YFSETQ. For the CDR3, the DNA is TGCGCCAGCCTGTCAGGGGCCAACGTCCTGACTTTC. Protein sequence: CASLSGANVLTF.

The chain joins TRBV7-2 to TRBJ2-1; 7 positions match TRBD2. This CDR3 spans 15 amino acids. V dropped 5 bases and J dropped 5; count of bases not matched to a gene: 9. Germline CDR1 reads SGHTA; CDR2 reads FQGNSA. The CDR3 is CASSRGGSGNNEQFF. In nucleotides, the CDR3 is TGTGCCAGCAGCCGAGGAGGGAGCGGGAACAATGAGCAGTTCTTC.

The gene calls are TRBV18 and TRBJ2-4; D not certain. The ends were cut back, 0 bases at V and 6 bases at J, with 6 bases in the middle. The V gene's germline CDR1 is KGHSH and CDR2 LQKENI. The CDR3 consists of 13 residues. The CDR3 loop reads CASSPPTRNIQYF. CDR3 DNA: TGTGCCAGCTCACCACCCACAAGAAACATTCAGTACTTC.